The clone carrying this T cell receptor beta chain was seen repeatedly, ten times or more. Its antigen is not known. The data originate from a study of T-cell reconstitution after alpha-beta-depleted transplantation in children. Whole-study results and caveats: Roughly two months post-transplant, alpha-beta T cells reportedly originated from several hundred graft clones that had expanded. Some patients' high day-60 TCRbeta diversity was traced to surviving recipient T cells and thymic progenitors. T-cell numbers and diversity one year post-transplant derived largely from freshly generated T cells.

The V and J ends lost 3 bases and 4 bases, in that order; junction bases with no gene match: 4. The CDR3 has 14 residues. The germline V gene has CDR1 SGHRS and CDR2 YFSETQ. Preparation of the TCRbeta library involved a method that used unique molecular identifiers. TCRdb used MiXCR to reprocess the PCR reads, holding one entry per CDR3 protein. The sample shows approximately 650,000 distinct CDR3 sequences, roughly 13% of them seen only once. The V call is TRBV5-1, the J call TRBJ2-7; 10 bases map to TRBD1. The clonotype was recovered from a girl aged 2-10 years with congenital amegakaryocytic thrombocytopenia, due to receive a stem cell transplant. Sample: PBMCs, taken before TCRalphabeta/CD19-depleted stem cell transplant. Here the CDR3 DNA reads TGCGCCAGCAGCTCGGGACAGGGGTTTTACGAGCAGTACTTC. Residues: CASSSGQGFYEQYF.